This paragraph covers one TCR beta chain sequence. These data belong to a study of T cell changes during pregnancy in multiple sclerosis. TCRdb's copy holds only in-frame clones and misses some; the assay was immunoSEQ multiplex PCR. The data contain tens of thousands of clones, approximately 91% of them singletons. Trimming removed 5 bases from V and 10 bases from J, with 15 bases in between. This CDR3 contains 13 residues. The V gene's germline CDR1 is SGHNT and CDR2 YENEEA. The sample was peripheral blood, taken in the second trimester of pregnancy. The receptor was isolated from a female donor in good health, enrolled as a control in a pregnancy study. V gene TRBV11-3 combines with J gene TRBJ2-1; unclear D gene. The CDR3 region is CASSPTPAAEQFF. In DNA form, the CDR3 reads TGTGCCAGCAGCCCCACCCCCGCAGCGGAGCAGTTCTTC.